This T cell receptor beta chain was sequenced during a study of CD8 T cells in ankylosing spondylitis. General observations from the study: Blood from ankylosing spondylitis patients appeared to carry a characteristic roughly 8-variant TCR beta motif.

In TCRdb, the 5' RACE reads were re-called with MiXCR into one record per CDR3 protein. The sample has fewer than 400,000 distinct CDR3 sequences, around 7.6% seen once. Points on this clonotype: The antigen remains undetermined.

The CDR3 covers 15 residues. V lost 2 bases and J lost 8; bases outside the gene matches: 2. In germline, CDR1 is MNHEY, CDR2 SVGAGI. The receptor was isolated from a male donor with ankylosing spondylitis. Sequenced sample: blood, either unsorted or a sorted T cell fraction (not recorded which). This chain uses TRBV6-5 with TRBJ2-1; 14 bases line up with TRBD2. The CDR3 DNA is TGTGCCAGCAGTTACGGGACTAGCGGGAGTGATGAGCAGTTCTTC. Its protein product is CASSYGTSGSDEQFF.